What follows is one T cell receptor (beta chain) and its context. These data originate in a study of human T cells and chemical hapten exposure. Time point: patch test 1, 2 weeks after DPC sensitization. The treatment: therapeutic diphenylcyclopropenone sensitization with weekly scalp DPC. Unfractionated whole blood yielded total RNA. TCRdb called the RACE reads again in MiXCR, with one record for every CDR3 protein. The data show around 120,000 distinct CDR3 sequences, roughly an eighth seen once. The germline V gene has CDR1 DFQATT and CDR2 SNEGSKA (reference sequence). The trim removed 6 bases at V and 2 bases at J, leaving 8 bases unmatched. This CDR3 has 15 amino acids.

The clonotype was recovered from a man aged 18 to 30 with alopecia areata. Some clones in this sample may be carry-over from other donors' samples. The chain recombines TRBV20-1 with TRBJ2-3; TRBD1 matches 10 bases. Material: whole blood, obtained in connection with sensitization to the hapten diphenylcyclopropenone (DPC). The chain's CDR3 is CSAKKTGGDTDTQYF. The CDR3 DNA is TGCAGTGCAAAAAAGACAGGGGGCGACACAGATACGCAGTATTTT.